This T cell receptor (beta chain) is drawn from a study of cytomegalovirus exposure and HLA in healthy donors. This clone was picked up one time. Its antigen is undetermined. Overall study findings and caveats: A later analysis by the authors found several of the most significant clusters apparently linked to common viral pathogens. Rates of TCR association differed by HLA locus in a later analysis, with DRB1 highest and HLA-C lowest. Earlier analysis found most TCR beta V segments productive about 87% or about 30% of the time.

Germline assignment: CDR1 SNHLY and CDR2 FYNNEI. The CDR3 has 14 residues. The ends lost 7 bases at V and 1 base at J; junction bases unmatched: 6. Both 60 Vbeta primers and 13 Jbeta primers went into the PCR. TCRdb's copy holds only in-frame clones and misses some; the assay was immunoSEQ multiplex PCR. Of some 240,000 clones listed, 92% are singletons. This clonotype was obtained from a girl under 10 years old in good health and CMV-seronegative. Sequencing was performed on PBMCs. V and J are TRBV2 and TRBJ1-1, with 7 bases that match TRBD1. CDR3 sequence: CASIRGRGNTEAFF. The CDR3 nucleotides read TGTGCCAGCATTAGGGGGCGGGGGAACACTGAAGCTTTCTTT.